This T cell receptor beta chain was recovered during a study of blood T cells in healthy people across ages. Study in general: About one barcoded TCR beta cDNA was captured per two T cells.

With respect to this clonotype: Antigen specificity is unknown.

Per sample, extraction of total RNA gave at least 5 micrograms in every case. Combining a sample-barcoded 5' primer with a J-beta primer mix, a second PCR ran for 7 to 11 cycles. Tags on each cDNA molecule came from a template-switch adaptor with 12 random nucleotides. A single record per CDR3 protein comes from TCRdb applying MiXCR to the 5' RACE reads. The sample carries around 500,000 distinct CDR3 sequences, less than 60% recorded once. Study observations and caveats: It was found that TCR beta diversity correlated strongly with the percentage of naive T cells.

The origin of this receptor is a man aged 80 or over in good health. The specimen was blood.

CDR3 bases: TGCAGTGCAAAAACAGGGACAGAAACTGAAGCTTTCTTT. Its translation is CSAKTGTETEAFF. The J gene is TRBJ1-1, the V gene TRBV20-1, with 7 positions matching TRBD1. This CDR3 is 13 amino acids long. The trim removed 6 bases at V and 5 bases at J, leaving 9 bases unmatched. Germline V gene data show CDR1 as DFQATT and CDR2 as SNEGSKA (reference sequence).